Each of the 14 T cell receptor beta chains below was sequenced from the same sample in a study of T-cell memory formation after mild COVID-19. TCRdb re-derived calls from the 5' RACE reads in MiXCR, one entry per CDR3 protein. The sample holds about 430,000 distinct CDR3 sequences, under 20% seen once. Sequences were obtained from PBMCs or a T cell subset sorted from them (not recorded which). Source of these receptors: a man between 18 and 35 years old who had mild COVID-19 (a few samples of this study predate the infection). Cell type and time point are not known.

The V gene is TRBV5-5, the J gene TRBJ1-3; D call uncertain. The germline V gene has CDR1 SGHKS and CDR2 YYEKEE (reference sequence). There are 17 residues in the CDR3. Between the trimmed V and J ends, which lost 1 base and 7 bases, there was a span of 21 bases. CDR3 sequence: CASSLFLETPPGNTIYF. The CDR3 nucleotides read TGTGCCAGCAGCTTGTTTCTTGAGACGCCGCCCGGGAACACCATATATTTT.

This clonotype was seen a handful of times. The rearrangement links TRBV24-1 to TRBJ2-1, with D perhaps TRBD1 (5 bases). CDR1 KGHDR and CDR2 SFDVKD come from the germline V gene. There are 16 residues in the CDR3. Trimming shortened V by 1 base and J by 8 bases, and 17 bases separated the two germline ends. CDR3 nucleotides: TGTGCCACCAGTGATTTCCAGGGAAGCCTCTCCGATGAGCAGTTCTTC. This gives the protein CATSDFQGSLSDEQFF.

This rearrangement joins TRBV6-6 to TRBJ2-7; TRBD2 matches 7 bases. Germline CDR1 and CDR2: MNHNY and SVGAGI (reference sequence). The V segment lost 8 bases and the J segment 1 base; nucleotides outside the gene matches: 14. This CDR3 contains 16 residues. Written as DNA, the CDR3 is TGTGCCAGCCGGGCGAGGGGAAGCGGGGTTTCCTACGAGCAGTACTTC. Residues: CASRARGSGVSYEQYF.

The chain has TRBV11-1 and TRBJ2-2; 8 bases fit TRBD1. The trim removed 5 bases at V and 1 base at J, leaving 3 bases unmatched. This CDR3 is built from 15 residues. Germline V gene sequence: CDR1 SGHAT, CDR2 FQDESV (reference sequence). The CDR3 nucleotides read TGTGCCAGCAGCCCAGGGGGCGAGAACACCGGGGAGCTGTTTTTT. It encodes CASSPGGENTGELFF.

The CDR3 sequence is CATSEPLEARDTQYF. The DNA of the CDR3 is TGTGCCACCAGTGAGCCTCTAGAGGCTAGAGATACGCAGTATTTT. The V call is TRBV24-1, the J call TRBJ2-3, with D hard to call. CDR1 and CDR2 (germline): KGHDR, SFDVKD. This CDR3 comprises 15 residues. Trimming shortened V by 4 bases and J by 5 bases, and 15 bases separated the two germline ends.

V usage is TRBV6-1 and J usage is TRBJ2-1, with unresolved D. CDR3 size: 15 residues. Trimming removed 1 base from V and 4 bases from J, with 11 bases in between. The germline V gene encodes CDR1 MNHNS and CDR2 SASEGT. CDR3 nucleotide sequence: TGTGCCAGCAGTGAAGGTGTGGGCCCTTACAATGAGCAGTTCTTC. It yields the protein CASSEGVGPYNEQFF.

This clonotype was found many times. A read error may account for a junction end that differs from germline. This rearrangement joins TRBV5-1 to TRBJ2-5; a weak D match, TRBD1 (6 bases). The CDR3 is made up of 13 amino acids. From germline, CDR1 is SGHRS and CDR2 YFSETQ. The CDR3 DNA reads TGTGCCAGCAGCTTAGGACAGCAAGAGACCCAGTACTTC. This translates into CASSLGQQETQYF.

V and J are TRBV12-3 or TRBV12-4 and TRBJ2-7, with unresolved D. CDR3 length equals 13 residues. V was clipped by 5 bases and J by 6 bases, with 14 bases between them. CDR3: CASSVTALAEQYF. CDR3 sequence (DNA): TGTGCCAGCAGTGTAACCGCATTAGCCGAGCAGTACTTC.

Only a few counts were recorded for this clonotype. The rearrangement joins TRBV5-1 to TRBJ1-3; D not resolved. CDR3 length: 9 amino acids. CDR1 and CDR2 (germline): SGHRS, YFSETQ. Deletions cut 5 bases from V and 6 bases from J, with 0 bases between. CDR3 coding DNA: TGCGCCAGCAGAAACACCATATATTTT. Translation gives CASRNTIYF.

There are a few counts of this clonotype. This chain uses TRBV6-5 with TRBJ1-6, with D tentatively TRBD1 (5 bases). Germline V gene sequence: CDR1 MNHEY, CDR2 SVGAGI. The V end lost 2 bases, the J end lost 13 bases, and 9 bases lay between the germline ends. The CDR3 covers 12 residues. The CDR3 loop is CASSYPKGPLHF. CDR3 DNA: TGTGCCAGCAGTTACCCGAAGGGGCCCCTCCACTTT.

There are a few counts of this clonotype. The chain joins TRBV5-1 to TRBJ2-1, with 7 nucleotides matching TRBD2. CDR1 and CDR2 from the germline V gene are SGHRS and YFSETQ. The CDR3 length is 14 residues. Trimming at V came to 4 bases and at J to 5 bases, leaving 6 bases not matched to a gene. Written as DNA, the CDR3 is TGCGCCAGCAGCCCCCCGGCGGGGGACAATGAGCAGTTCTTC. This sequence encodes CASSPPAGDNEQFF.

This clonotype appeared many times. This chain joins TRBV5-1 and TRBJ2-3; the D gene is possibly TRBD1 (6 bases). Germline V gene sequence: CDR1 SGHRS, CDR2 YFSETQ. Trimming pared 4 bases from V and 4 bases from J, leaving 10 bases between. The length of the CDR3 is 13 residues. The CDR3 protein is CASSTQGADTQYF. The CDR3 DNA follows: TGCGCCAGCAGCACACAGGGCGCAGATACGCAGTATTTT.

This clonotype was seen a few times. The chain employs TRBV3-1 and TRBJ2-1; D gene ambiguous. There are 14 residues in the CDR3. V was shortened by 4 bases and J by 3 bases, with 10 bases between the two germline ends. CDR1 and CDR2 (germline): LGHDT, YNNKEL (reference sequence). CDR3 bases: TGTGCCAGCAGCCCGAGGCCTAACTACAATGAGCAGTTCTTC. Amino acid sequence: CASSPRPNYNEQFF.

CDR3 sequence: CASSHRGGDLDTGELFF. CDR3 sequence (DNA): TGCGCCAGCAGCCATCGAGGGGGCGATCTGGACACCGGGGAGCTGTTTTTT. J is TRBJ2-2 and V is TRBV4-1; 7 bases fit TRBD1. From germline, CDR1 is MGHRA and CDR2 YSYEKL. The CDR3 is 17 residues long. V was pared by 3 bases and J by 3 bases, with 10 bases of the junction left unmatched.